This T cell receptor (beta chain) was observed in a study of fetal regulatory T cell absence and autoimmunity. Study overall: The IPEX patients lacked clinical diabetes but had exocrine pancreas autoimmunity.

Sequencing was at survey level. Assay used: immunoSEQ multiplex PCR; TCRdb lists only in-frame clones, some missing. The table has about 95,000 clones, roughly 78% seen once; the top ten hold roughly 2%. General study findings and limits: TRB gene family usage was broadly similar in cord blood and pancreas. Antigen-driven pancreatic autoimmunity before birth in IPEX was inferred from oligoclonal enrichment.

Trimming took off 0 bases at V and 6 bases at J, with 21 bases between the two ends. Germline CDR1 LNHNV, CDR2 YYDKDF (reference sequence). This CDR3 spans 18 amino acids. For this clone: Its matching antigen is unknown.

Sequencing input: pancreas tissue. The receptor was derived from a male donor with IPEX syndrome. V gene TRBV15 combines with J gene TRBJ2-4, with D possibly TRBD2 on 6 matching bases. CDR3 sequence: CATSRDSIGLSLLNIQYF. The CDR3, as DNA: TGTGCCACCAGCAGAGATTCTATAGGACTAAGCCTATTAAACATTCAGTACTTC.